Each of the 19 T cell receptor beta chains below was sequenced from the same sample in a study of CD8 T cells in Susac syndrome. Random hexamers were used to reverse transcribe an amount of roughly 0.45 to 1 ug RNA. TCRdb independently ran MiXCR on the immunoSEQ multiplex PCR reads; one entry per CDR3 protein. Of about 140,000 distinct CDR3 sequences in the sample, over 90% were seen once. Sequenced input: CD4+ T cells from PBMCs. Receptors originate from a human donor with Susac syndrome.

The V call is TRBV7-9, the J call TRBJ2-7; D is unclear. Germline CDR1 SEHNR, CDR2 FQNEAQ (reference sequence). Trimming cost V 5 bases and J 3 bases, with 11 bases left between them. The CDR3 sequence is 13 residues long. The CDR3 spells CASSHSRVYEQYF. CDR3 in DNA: TGTGCCAGCAGCCATTCTCGGGTCTACGAGCAGTACTTC.

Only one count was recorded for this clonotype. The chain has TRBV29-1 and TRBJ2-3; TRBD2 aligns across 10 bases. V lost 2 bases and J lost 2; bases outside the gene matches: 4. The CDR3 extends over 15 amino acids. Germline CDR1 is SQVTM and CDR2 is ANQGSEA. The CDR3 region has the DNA TGCAGCGTTGAATGGCTAGCGGGGGTCACAGATACGCAGTATTTT. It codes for CSVEWLAGVTDTQYF.

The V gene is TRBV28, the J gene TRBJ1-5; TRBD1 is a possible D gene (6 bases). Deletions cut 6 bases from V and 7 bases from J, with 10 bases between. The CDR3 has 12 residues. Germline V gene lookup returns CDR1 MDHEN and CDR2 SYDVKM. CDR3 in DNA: TGTGCCAGCAGGCAGGGGTGGCAGCCCCAGCATTTT. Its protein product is CASRQGWQPQHF.

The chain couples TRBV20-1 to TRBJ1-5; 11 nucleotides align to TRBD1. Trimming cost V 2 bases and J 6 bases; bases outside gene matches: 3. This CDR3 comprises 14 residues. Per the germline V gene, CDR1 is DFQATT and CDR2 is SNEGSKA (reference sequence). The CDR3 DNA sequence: TGCAGTGCTAGAAGGACAGGGGGCGGTCAGCCCCAGCATTTT. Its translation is CSARRTGGGQPQHF.

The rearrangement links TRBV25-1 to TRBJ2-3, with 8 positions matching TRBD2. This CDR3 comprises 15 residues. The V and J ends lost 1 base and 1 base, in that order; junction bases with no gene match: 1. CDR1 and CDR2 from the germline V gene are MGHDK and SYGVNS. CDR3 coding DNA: TGTGCCAGCAGTGAATCCGGGGGGGGCACAGATACGCAGTATTTT. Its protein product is CASSESGGGTDTQYF.

The CDR3 nucleotides are TGTGCCAGCAGTTACGGGACAGGGACGGGCACAGATACGCAGTATTTT. Encoded protein: CASSYGTGTGTDTQYF. This rearrangement joins TRBV6-6 to TRBJ2-3, with 9 bases identical to TRBD1. CDR1 is MNHNY and CDR2 is SVGAGI in the germline V gene (reference sequence). J was trimmed by 1 base and V by 2 bases; bases with no gene match: 4. This CDR3 region has 16 residues.

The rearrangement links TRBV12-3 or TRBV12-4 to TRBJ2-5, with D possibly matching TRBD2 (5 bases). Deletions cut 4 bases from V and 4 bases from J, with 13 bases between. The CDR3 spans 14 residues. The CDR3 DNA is TGTGCCAGCAGTTGGATGGGAGTACGAGAGACCCAGTACTTC. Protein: CASSWMGVRETQYF.

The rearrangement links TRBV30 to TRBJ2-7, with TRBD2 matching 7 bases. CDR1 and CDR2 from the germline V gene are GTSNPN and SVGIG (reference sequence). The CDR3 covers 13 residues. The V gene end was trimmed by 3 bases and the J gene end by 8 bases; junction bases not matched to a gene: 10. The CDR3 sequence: CAWSLGGFEQQYF. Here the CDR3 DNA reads TGTGCCTGGAGCTTGGGAGGGTTCGAGCAGCAGTACTTC.

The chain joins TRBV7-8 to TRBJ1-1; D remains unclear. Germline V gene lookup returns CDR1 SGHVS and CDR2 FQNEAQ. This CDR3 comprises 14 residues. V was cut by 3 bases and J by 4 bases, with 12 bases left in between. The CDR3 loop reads CASSFSGLGTEAFF. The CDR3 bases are TGTGCCAGCAGCTTCTCTGGCCTCGGCACTGAAGCTTTCTTT.

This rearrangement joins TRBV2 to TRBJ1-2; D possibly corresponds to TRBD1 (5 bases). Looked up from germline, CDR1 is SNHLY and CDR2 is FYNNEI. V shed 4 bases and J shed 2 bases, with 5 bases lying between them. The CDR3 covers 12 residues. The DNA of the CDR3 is TGTGCCAGCAGTGGACAGAACTATGGCTACACCTTC. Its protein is CASSGQNYGYTF.

CDR3 sequence: CASSLGDKAHNEQFF. CDR3 in DNA: TGTGCCAGCAGCTTAGGTGATAAGGCCCACAATGAGCAGTTCTTC. The V and J genes are TRBV7-3 and TRBJ2-1; D gene unclear. Germline CDR1 and CDR2: SGHTA and FQGTGA. This CDR3 has 15 amino acids. The V gene lost 2 bases and the J gene lost 5 bases, with 13 bases spanning the gap.

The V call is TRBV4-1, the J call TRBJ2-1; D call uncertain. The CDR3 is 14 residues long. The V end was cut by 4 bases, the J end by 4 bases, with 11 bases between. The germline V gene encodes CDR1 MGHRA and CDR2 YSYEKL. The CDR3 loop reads CASSRFGGYNEQFF. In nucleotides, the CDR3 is TGCGCCAGCAGCCGGTTTGGCGGTTACAATGAGCAGTTCTTC.

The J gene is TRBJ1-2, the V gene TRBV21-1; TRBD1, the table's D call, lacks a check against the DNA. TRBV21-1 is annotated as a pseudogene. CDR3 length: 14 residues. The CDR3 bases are TGTGCCAGCAGCAAGTCAGGGCTTGCCTATGGCTACACCTTC. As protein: CASSKSGLAYGYTF.

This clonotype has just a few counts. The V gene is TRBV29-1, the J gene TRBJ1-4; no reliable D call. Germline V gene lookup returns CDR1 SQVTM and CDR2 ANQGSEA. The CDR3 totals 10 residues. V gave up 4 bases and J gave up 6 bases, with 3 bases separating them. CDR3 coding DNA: TGCAGCGTTGCGGATGAAAAACTGTTTTTT. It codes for CSVADEKLFF.

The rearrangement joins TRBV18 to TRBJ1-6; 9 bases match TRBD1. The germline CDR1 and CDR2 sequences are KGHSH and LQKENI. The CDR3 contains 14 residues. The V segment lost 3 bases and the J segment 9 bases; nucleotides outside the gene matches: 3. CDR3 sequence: CASSPGQGGSPLHF. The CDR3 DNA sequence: TGTGCCAGCTCACCGGGACAGGGCGGTTCACCCCTCCACTTT.

The CDR3 nucleotides read TGCGCCAGCAGTCTGCGGGAGTGGGAGACCCAGTACTTC. The encoded protein is CASSLREWETQYF. The chain joins TRBV5-1 to TRBJ2-5; TRBD2 matches 7 bases. The ends lost 5 bases at V and 5 bases at J; junction bases unmatched: 6. Looked up from germline, CDR1 is SGHRS and CDR2 is YFSETQ. The CDR3 spans 13 residues.

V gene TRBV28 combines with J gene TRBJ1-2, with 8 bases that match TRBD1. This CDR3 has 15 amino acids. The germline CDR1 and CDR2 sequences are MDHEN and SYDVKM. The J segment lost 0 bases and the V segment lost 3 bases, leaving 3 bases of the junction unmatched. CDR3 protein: CASSFLTGANYGYTF. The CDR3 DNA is TGTGCCAGCAGTTTTTTGACAGGGGCTAACTATGGCTACACCTTC.

CDR3 amino acids: CSARLGYGYTF. The CDR3, as DNA: TGCAGTGCGAGATTGGGGTATGGCTACACCTTC. J is TRBJ1-2 and V is TRBV20-1; D is undetermined. V was trimmed by 6 bases and J by 5 bases, leaving 10 bases between them. The CDR3 covers 11 residues. Germline values: CDR1 DFQATT, CDR2 SNEGSKA (reference sequence).

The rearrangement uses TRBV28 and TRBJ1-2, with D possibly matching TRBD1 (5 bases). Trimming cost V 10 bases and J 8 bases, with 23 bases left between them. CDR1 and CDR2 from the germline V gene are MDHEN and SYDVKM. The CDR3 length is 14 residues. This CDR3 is CANGPRGQGGGYTF. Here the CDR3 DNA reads TGTGCCAACGGACCGAGGGGTCAGGGAGGCGGCTACACCTTC.